This T cell receptor (beta chain) originates from a study of shared clonotypes between healthy human individuals. Study in general: The donor pool was made up of a couple of women and three men aged 18 to 49. Three plates were used per donor for CD4 naive, three for CD4 memory, two for CD8 naive and one for CD8 memory. Overall study findings and caveats: Non-shared clonotypes showed lower generation probabilities than clonotypes common to all four donors.

As concerns this clone: Its target is unknown.

The protocol was immunoSEQ multiplex PCR, while the TCRdb copy is restricted to in-frame clones and leaves out a portion. In the table there are about 660,000 clones, approximately 79% of which are singletons. The CDR3 covers 16 residues. The germline V gene has CDR1 SNHLY and CDR2 FYNNEI. Trimming cost V 4 bases and J 3 bases, with 16 bases left between them. The rearrangement joins TRBV2 to TRBJ1-5; D possibly corresponds to TRBD1 (5 bases). The receptor comes from a woman aged 30 to 39 in good health. The sample comprised memory CD4+ T cells sorted from blood. Subset denoted: CD45RA-negative fraction. The CDR3 loop is CASSGVGSGANQPQHF. The CDR3, as DNA: TGTGCCAGCAGTGGAGTAGGGAGCGGGGCCAATCAGCCCCAGCATTTT.